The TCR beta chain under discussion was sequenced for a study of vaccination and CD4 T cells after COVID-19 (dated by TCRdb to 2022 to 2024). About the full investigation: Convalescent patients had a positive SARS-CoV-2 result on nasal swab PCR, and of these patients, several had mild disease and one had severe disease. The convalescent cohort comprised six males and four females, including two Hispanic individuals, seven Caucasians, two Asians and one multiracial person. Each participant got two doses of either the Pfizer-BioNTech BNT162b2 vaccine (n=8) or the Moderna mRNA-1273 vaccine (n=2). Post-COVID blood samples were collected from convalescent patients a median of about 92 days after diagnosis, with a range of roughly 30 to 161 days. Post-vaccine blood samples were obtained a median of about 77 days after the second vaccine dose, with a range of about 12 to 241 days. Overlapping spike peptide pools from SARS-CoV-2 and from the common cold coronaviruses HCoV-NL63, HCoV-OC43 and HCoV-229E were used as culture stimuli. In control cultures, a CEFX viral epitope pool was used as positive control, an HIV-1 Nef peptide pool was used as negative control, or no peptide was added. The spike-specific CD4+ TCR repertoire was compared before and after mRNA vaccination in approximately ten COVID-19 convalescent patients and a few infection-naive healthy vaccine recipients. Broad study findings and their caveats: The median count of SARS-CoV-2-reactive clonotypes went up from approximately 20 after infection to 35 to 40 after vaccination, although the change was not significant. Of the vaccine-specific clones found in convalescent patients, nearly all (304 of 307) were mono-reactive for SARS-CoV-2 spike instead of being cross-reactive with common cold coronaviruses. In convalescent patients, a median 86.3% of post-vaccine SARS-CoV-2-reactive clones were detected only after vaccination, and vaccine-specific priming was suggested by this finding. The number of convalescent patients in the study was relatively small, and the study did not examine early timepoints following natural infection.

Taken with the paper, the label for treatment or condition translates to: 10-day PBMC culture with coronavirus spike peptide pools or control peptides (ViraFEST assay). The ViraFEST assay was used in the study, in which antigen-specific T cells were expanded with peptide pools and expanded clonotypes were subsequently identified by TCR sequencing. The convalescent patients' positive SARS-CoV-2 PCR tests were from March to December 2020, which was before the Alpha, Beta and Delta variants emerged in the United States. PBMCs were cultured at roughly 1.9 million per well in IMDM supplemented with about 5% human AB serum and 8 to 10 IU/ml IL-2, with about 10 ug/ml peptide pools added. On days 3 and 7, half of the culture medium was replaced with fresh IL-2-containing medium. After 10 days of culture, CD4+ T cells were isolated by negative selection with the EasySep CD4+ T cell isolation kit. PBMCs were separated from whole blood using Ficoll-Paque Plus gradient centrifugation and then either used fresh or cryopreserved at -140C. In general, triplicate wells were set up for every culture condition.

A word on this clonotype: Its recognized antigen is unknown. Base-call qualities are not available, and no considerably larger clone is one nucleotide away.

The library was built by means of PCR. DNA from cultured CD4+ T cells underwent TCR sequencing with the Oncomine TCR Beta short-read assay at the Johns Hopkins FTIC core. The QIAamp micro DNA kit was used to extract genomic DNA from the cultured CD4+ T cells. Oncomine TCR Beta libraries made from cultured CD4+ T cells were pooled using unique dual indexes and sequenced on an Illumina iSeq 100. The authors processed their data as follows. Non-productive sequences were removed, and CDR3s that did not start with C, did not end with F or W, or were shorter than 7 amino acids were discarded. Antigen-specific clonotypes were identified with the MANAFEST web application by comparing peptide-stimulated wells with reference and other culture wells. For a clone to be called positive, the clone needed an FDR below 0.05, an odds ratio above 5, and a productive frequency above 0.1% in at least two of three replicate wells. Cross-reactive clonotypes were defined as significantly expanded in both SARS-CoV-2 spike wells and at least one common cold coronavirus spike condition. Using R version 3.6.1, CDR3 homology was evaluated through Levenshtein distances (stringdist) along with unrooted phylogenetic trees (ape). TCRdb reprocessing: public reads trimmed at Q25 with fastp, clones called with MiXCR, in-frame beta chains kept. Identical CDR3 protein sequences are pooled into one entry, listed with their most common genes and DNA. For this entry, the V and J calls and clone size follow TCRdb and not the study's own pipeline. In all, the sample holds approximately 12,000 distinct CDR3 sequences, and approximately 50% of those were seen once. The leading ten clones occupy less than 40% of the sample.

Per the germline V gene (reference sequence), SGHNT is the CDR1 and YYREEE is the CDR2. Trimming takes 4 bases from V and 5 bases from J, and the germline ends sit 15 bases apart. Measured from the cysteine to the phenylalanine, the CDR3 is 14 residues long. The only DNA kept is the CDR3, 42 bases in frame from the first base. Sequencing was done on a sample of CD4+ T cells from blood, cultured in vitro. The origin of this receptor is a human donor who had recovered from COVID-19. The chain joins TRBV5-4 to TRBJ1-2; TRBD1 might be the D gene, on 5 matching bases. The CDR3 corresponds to CASSRGTLPYGYTF. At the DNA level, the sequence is TGTGCCAGCAGCCGGGGGACCTTACCTTATGGCTACACCTTC.